This is a list of T cell receptor beta chains from one sample in a study of blood T cell repertoires in COVID-19. Assay used: immunoSEQ multiplex PCR; TCRdb lists only in-frame clones, some missing. The repertoire holds under 250,000 clones, with roughly 85% as singletons. Source material: PBMCs or T cells enriched from blood (not recorded which). These receptors all stem from a woman aged 50 to 65 with acute COVID-19. CDR3s include the opening cysteine and the closing phenylalanine or tryptophan. The D gene is left open where the match is weak. Part of the rows lack a size; the others show once, few, many or a class for expanded clones.

length: 15; D: -; J: TRBJ1-2; V: TRBV30; size: -; CDR3: CAWSRFDDRLYGYTF; DNA: TGTGCCTGGAGTCGATTTGACGACCGACTCTATGGCTACACCTTC
length: 14; D: -; J: TRBJ1-1; V: TRBV21-1; size: few; CDR3: CASSKRTGNTEAFF; DNA: TGTGCCAGCAGCAAAAGGACAGGGAACACTGAAGCTTTCTTT
length: 14; D: -; J: TRBJ2-4; V: TRBV3-1/TRBV3-2; size: -; CDR3: CASSFWGVGNIQYF; DNA: TGTGCCAGCAGCTTCTGGGGGGTAGGAAACATTCAGTACTTC
length: 14; D: TRBD1; J: TRBJ1-1; V: TRBV10-3; size: -; CDR3: CAISLDRVSTEAFF; DNA: TGTGCCATCAGCCTAGACAGGGTGAGCACTGAAGCTTTCTTT
length: 14; D: -; J: TRBJ2-7; V: TRBV7-9; size: once; CDR3: CASSLVNAYYEQYF; DNA: TGTGCCAGCAGCTTAGTTAACGCCTACTACGAGCAGTACTTC
length: 15; D: TRBD2; J: TRBJ2-7; V: TRBV7-2; size: -; CDR3: CASSLGASGDYEQYF; DNA: TGTGCCAGCAGCTTAGGGGCTAGCGGGGACTACGAGCAGTACTTC
length: 12; D: -; J: TRBJ1-1; V: TRBV18; size: -; CDR3: CASSSGLTEAFF; DNA: TGTGCCAGCTCCTCAGGATTGACTGAAGCTTTCTTT
length: 19; D: TRBD1; J: TRBJ1-2; V: TRBV7-2; size: -; CDR3: CASSLVPPNFGQGRNGYTF; DNA: TGTGCCAGCAGCTTAGTCCCACCAAATTTCGGACAGGGTAGGAATGGCTACACCTTC
length: 16; D: TRBD2; J: TRBJ2-2; V: TRBV2; size: -; CDR3: CASSGAGGHNTGELFF; DNA: TGTGCCAGCAGTGGAGCGGGGGGGCATAACACCGGGGAGCTGTTTTTT
length: 12; D: TRBD1; J: TRBJ1-2; V: TRBV20-1; size: -; CDR3: CSASAGDSGYTF; DNA: TGCAGTGCTAGTGCGGGGGACAGTGGCTACACCTTC
length: 15; D: -; J: TRBJ1-6; V: TRBV19; size: -; CDR3: CASNPGSSYNSPLHF; DNA: TGTGCCAGTAATCCGGGGAGCTCCTATAATTCACCCCTCCACTTT
length: 17; D: TRBD2; J: TRBJ2-7; V: TRBV5-1; size: once; CDR3: CASSLEASGGPVYEQYF; DNA: TGCGCCAGCAGCTTGGAAGCTAGCGGGGGCCCCGTATACGAGCAGTACTTC
length: 15; D: TRBD1; J: TRBJ2-7; V: TRBV19; size: -; CDR3: CASSTPGQGAYEQYF; DNA: TGTGCCAGTAGTACGCCCGGACAGGGGGCGTACGAGCAGTACTTC
length: 15; D: TRBD1; J: TRBJ1-5; V: TRBV5-8; size: -; CDR3: CASSLGQGGFQPQHF; DNA: TGTGCCAGCAGCTTGGGACAGGGGGGTTTTCAGCCCCAGCATTTT
length: 16; D: TRBD1; J: TRBJ1-1; V: TRBV11-2; size: -; CDR3: CASSFLQGARNTEAFF; DNA: TGTGCCAGCAGCTTCCTACAGGGGGCGAGGAACACTGAAGCTTTCTTT
length: 14; D: TRBD1; J: TRBJ1-2; V: TRBV5-6; size: -; CDR3: CASSPNRGRLGYTF; DNA: TGTGCCAGCAGCCCCAACAGGGGGCGCCTTGGCTACACCTTC
length: 15; D: -; J: TRBJ1-1; V: TRBV9; size: -; CDR3: CASSVATGGGTEAFF; DNA: TGTGCCAGCAGCGTAGCTACCGGGGGAGGAACTGAAGCTTTCTTT
length: 12; D: TRBD1; J: TRBJ1-1; V: TRBV7-9; size: -; CDR3: CASSSRTGEAFF; DNA: TGTGCCAGCAGCTCGCGGACAGGTGAAGCTTTCTTT
length: 12; D: -; J: TRBJ1-4; V: TRBV30; size: -; CDR3: CAWSAQNEKLFF; DNA: TGTGCCTGGAGTGCACAAAATGAAAAACTGTTTTTT
length: 12; D: TRBD1; J: TRBJ1-2; V: TRBV5-1; size: -; CDR3: CASSQGAVGYTF; DNA: TGCGCCAGCAGCCAGGGGGCGGTTGGCTACACCTTC
length: 19; D: TRBD2; J: TRBJ2-1; V: TRBV7-2; size: once; CDR3: CASSAGVGSGRSSYNEQFF; DNA: TGTGCCAGCAGCGCAGGCGTGGGTAGCGGGAGGAGCTCCTACAATGAGCAGTTCTTC
length: 11; D: -; J: TRBJ1-1; V: TRBV20-1; size: -; CDR3: CSASMNTEAFF; DNA: TGCAGTGCTAGCATGAACACTGAAGCTTTCTTT
length: 13; D: -; J: TRBJ2-7; V: TRBV6-5; size: -; CDR3: CASSSLDGNEQYF; DNA: TGTGCCAGCAGCTCATTAGACGGGAACGAGCAGTACTTC
length: 14; D: -; J: TRBJ1-5; V: TRBV30; size: -; CDR3: CAWSNGRDSQPQHF; DNA: TGTGCCTGGAGTAATGGCAGGGATAGTCAGCCCCAGCATTTT
length: 14; D: -; J: TRBJ2-7; V: TRBV19; size: -; CDR3: CASSIQDSSYEQYF; DNA: TGTGCCAGTAGTATACAGGACAGCTCCTACGAGCAGTACTTC
length: 18; D: -; J: TRBJ1-5; V: TRBV15; size: -; CDR3: CATSRVGTRRYSNQPQHF; DNA: TGTGCCACCAGCAGAGTTGGCACACGAAGATATAGCAATCAGCCCCAGCATTTT
length: 14; D: TRBD1; J: TRBJ1-2; V: TRBV29-1; size: -; CDR3: CSVIVRTGESGYTF; DNA: TGCAGCGTTATAGTTAGGACAGGGGAATCCGGCTACACCTTC
length: 15; D: TRBD1; J: TRBJ1-1; V: TRBV9; size: once; CDR3: CASSATGIMNTEAFF; DNA: TGTGCCAGCAGTGCGACAGGGATTATGAACACTGAAGCTTTCTTT
length: 16; D: -; J: TRBJ2-3; V: TRBV24-1; size: -; CDR3: CATSDLMPGPTDTQYF; DNA: TGTGCCACCAGTGATTTGATGCCAGGCCCCACAGATACGCAGTATTTT
length: 13; D: -; J: TRBJ1-3; V: TRBV2; size: -; CDR3: CASRKEFGNTIYF; DNA: TGTGCCAGCCGGAAGGAGTTTGGAAACACCATATATTTT
length: 13; D: -; J: TRBJ2-3; V: TRBV18; size: -; CDR3: CASSPDNRDTQYF; DNA: TGTGCCAGCTCACCGGACAACAGAGATACGCAGTATTTT
length: 16; D: -; J: TRBJ1-6; V: TRBV14; size: -; CDR3: CASSRDPGVQSSPLHF; DNA: TGTGCCAGCAGCCGGGACCCAGGGGTACAAAGTTCACCCCTCCACTTT
length: 13; D: -; J: TRBJ1-1; V: TRBV7-9; size: -; CDR3: CASSLQLNTEAFF; DNA: TGTGCCAGCAGCTTACAGTTGAACACTGAAGCTTTCTTT
length: 13; D: -; J: TRBJ1-2; V: TRBV30; size: once; CDR3: CAWLYGQNHGYTF; DNA: TGTGCCTGGCTCTACGGACAGAACCATGGCTACACCTTC
length: 11; D: -; J: TRBJ1-2; V: TRBV6-5; size: -; CDR3: CAIQRGYGYTF; DNA: TGTGCCATTCAACGGGGGTATGGCTACACCTTC
length: 16; D: TRBD1; J: TRBJ1-2; V: TRBV4-2; size: few; CDR3: CASSQDPGTANYGYTF; DNA: TGTGCCAGCAGCCAAGACCCCGGGACAGCTAACTATGGCTACACCTTC
length: 19; D: TRBD2; J: TRBJ2-3; V: TRBV7-2; size: once; CDR3: CASSLTSSGANPSTDTQYF; DNA: TGTGCCAGCAGCTTAACGTCCAGCGGGGCCAATCCTAGCACAGATACGCAGTATTTT
length: 16; D: TRBD1; J: TRBJ1-5; V: TRBV4-3; size: -; CDR3: CASSPATGTGVQPQHF; DNA: TGCGCCAGCAGCCCGGCAACCGGGACAGGGGTTCAGCCCCAGCATTTT
length: 14; D: TRBD1; J: TRBJ1-4; V: TRBV5-4; size: -; CDR3: CASSSAGGNEKLFF; DNA: TGTGCCAGCAGCTCTGCAGGGGGGAATGAAAAACTGTTTTTT
length: 15; D: TRBD1; J: TRBJ1-2; V: TRBV19; size: -; CDR3: CASSIQGQGTYGYTF; DNA: TGTGCCAGTAGTATTCAGGGACAGGGAACCTATGGCTACACCTTC
length: 13; D: -; J: TRBJ1-2; V: TRBV3-1/TRBV3-2; size: -; CDR3: CASSRGTLYGYTF; DNA: TGTGCCAGCAGCAGGGGAACCCTCTATGGCTACACCTTC
length: 15; D: TRBD1; J: TRBJ1-5; V: TRBV27; size: once; CDR3: CATQDRAYSNQPQHF; DNA: TGTGCCACCCAAGACAGGGCATATAGCAATCAGCCCCAGCATTTT
length: 15; D: -; J: TRBJ1-4; V: TRBV3-1/TRBV3-2; size: once; CDR3: CARTQGSGTNEKLFF; DNA: TGTGCCAGAACACAGGGTTCTGGCACTAATGAAAAACTGTTTTTT
length: 15; D: TRBD1; J: TRBJ2-7; V: TRBV5-1; size: -; CDR3: CASSLAGTGAYEQYF; DNA: TGCGCCAGCAGCTTGGCCGGGACAGGGGCCTACGAGCAGTACTTC